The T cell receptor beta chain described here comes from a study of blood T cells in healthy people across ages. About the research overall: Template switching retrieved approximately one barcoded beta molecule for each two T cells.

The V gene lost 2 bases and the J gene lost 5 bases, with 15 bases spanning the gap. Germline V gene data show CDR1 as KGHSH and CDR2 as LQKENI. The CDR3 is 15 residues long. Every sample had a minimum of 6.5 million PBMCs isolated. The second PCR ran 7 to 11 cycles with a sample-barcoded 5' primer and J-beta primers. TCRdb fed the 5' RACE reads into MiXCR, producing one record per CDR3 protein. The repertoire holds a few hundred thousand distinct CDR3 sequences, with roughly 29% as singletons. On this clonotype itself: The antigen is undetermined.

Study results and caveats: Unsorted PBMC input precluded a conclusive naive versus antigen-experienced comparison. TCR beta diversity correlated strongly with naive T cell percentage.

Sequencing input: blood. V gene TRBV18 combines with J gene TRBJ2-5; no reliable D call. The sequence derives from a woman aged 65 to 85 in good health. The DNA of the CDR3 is TGTGCCAGCTCACCAGGTACCTTGGGTCGGGAGACCCAGTACTTC. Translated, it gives CASSPGTLGRETQYF.